The text below deals with one T cell receptor beta chain. The data stem from a study of blood T cell repertoires in COVID-19. V lost 3 bases, J lost 0 bases, and 3 bases stayed unmatched. Germline values: CDR1 GTSNPN, CDR2 SVGIG (reference sequence). This CDR3 contains 15 residues. Methods used by the authors: Researchers report that nucleated cell counts were estimated from reference gene primer amplification. Produced via immunoSEQ multiplex PCR; TCRdb's table is partial and in-frame only. V and J calls and clone size are those listed in that table; D and trimming were worked out from the DNA. The top ten clones hold 6.2% of a sample with 140,000 or so clones, around four fifths of them seen once.

Sequenced: PBMCs or T cells enriched from blood (not recorded which). This sequence was found in a woman aged 40 to 55 who had recovered from COVID-19. V gene TRBV30 combines with J gene TRBJ1-3; 9 bases are shared with TRBD1. This CDR3 reads CAWRQGAGSGNTIYF. Here the CDR3 DNA reads TGTGCCTGGAGACAGGGGGCGGGCTCTGGAAACACCATATATTTT.